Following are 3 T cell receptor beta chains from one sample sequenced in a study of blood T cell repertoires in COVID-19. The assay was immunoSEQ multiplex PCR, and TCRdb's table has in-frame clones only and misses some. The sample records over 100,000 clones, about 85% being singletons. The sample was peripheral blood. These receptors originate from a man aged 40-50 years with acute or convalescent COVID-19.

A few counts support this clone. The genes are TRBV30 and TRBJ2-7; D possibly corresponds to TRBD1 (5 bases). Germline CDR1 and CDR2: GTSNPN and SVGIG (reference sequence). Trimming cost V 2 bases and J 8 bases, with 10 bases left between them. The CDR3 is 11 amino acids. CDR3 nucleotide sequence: TGTGCCTGGAGTCAGGGCGTACAGCAGTACTTC. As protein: CAWSQGVQQYF.

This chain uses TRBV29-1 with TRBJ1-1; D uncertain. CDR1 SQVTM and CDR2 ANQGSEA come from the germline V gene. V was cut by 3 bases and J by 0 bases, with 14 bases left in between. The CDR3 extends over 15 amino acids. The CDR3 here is CSVEDPWRVNTEAFF. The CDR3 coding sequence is TGCAGCGTTGAGGACCCCTGGAGGGTGAACACTGAAGCTTTCTTT.

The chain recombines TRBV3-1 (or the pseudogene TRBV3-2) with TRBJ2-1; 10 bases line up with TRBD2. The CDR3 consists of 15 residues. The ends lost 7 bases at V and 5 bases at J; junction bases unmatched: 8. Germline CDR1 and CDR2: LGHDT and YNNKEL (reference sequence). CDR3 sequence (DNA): TGTGCCAGCATTCTTCAGCGGGGGGGCCACAATGAGCAGTTCTTC. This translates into CASILQRGGHNEQFF.